This record concerns one TCR beta chain sequence. A much larger clonotype is one base distant, so this may be a read error. The data were obtained in a study of molecular identifiers for immune sequencing clone quantification. CDR3 length: 16 amino acids. From germline, CDR1 is DFQATT and CDR2 SNEGSKA (reference sequence). The V gene end was trimmed by 3 bases and the J gene end by 4 bases; junction bases not matched to a gene: 13. Library preparation followed earlier protocols using designated TCR primers. Each CDR3 protein is one row after TCRdb ran MiXCR on the PCR reads. The sample includes some 590,000 distinct CDR3 sequences, about 25% of them seen just once. Naive CD8 T cells were FACS-sorted by CD8+CD4-CCR7+CD45RA+ markers.

The chain uses TRBV20-1 and TRBJ2-7; 9 bases are shared with TRBD2. The material sequenced was naive CD8+ T cells from blood, with Jurkat cell RNA spiked in. The subset denotes: FACS-sorted CD8+CD4-CCR7+CD45RA+ naive T cells. This clonotype was obtained from a human donor in good health. Some libraries in this study had Jurkat cell RNA spiked in. The CDR3: CSASELAGDRSYEQYF. As DNA, the CDR3 is TGCAGTGCTAGTGAATTAGCGGGAGACCGATCTTACGAGCAGTACTTC.